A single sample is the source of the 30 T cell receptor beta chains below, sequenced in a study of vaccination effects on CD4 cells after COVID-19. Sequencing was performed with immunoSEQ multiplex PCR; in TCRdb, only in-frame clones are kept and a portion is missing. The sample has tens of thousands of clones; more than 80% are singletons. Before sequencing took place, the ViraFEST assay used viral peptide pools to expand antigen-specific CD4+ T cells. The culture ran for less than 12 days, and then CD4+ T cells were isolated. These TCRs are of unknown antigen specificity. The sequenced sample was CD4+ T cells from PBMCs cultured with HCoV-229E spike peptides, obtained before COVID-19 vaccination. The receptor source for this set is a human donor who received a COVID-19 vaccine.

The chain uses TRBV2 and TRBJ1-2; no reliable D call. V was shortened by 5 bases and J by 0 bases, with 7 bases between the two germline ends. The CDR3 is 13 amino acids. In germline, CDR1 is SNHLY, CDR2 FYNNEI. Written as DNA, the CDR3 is TGTGCCAGCAGTCGGGAAGCTAACTATGGCTACACCTTC. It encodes CASSREANYGYTF.

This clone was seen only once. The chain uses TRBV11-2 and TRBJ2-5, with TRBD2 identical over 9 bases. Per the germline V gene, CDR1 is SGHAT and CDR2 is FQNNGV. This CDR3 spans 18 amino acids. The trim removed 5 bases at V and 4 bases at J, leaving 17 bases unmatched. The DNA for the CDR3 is TGTGCCAGCAGCGTAAATCGGGCGGGGGGGTTGAGGGTAGAGACCCAGTACTTC. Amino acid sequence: CASSVNRAGGLRVETQYF.

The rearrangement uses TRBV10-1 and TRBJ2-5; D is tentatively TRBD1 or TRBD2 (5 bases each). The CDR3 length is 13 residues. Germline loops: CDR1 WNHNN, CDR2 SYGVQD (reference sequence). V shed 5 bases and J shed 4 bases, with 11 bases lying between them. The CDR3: CASSLEGRETQYF. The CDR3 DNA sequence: TGCGCCAGCAGTTTAGAGGGGCGAGAGACCCAGTACTTC.

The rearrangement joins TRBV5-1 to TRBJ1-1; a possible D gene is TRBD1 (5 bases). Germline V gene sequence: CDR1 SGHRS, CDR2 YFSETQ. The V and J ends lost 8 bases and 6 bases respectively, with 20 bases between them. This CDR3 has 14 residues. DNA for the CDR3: TGCGCCAGAAAAGGGGACTCAGAAGGGTCTGAAGCTTTCTTT. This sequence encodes CARKGDSEGSEAFF. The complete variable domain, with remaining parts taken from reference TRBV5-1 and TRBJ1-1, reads KAGVTQTPRYLIKTRGQQVTLSCSPISGHRSVSWYQQTPGQGLQFLFEYFSETQRNKGNFPGRFSGRQFSNSRSEMNVSTLELGDSALYLCARKGDSEGSEAFFGQGTRLTVV.

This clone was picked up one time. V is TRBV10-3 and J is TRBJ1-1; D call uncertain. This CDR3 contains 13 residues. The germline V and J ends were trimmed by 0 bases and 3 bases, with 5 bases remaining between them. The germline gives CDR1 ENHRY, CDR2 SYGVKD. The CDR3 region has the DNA TGTGCCATCAGTGAGTCTTGGTACACTGAAGCTTTCTTT. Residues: CAISESWYTEAFF.

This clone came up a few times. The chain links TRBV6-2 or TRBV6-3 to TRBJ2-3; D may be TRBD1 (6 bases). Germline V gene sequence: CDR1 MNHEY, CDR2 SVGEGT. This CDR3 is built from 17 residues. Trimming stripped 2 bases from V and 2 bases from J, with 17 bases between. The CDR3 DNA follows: TGTGCCAGCAGTTACCGCGGACAGCCATGGGACACAGATACGCAGTATTTT. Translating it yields CASSYRGQPWDTDTQYF.

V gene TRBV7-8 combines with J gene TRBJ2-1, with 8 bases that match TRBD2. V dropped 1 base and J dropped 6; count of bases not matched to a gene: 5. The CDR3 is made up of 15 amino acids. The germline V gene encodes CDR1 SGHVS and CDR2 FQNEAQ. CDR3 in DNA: TGTGCCAGCAGCTTAGGTTTTGGGACTAGCAATGAGCAGTTCTTC. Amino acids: CASSLGFGTSNEQFF.

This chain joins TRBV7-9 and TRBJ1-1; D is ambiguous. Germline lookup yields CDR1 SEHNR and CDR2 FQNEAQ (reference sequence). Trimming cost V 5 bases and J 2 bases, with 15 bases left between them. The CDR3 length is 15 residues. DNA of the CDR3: TGTGCCAGCAGCCTGAAGGGTACTGGTAACACTGAAGCTTTCTTT. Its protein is CASSLKGTGNTEAFF.

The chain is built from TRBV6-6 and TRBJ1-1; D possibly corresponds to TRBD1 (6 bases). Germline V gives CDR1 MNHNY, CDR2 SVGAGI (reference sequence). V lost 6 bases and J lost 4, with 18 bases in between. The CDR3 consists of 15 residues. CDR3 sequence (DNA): TGTGCCAGCAGGTACGCAACGGACAGTTTCACTGAAGCTTTCTTT. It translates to CASRYATDSFTEAFF.

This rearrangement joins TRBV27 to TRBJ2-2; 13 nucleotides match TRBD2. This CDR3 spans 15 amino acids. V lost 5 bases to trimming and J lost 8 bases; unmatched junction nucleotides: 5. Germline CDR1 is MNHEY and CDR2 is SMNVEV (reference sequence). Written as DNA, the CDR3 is TGTGCCAGCAGTGGACTAGCGGGGGTCCTGGGGGAGCTGTTTTTT. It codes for CASSGLAGVLGELFF.

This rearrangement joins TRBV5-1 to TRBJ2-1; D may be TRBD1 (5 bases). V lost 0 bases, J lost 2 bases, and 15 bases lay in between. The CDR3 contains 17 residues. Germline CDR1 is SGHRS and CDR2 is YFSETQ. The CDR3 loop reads CASSLVLLQGTYNEQFF. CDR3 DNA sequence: TGCGCCAGCAGCTTGGTTCTTCTTCAGGGAACCTACAATGAGCAGTTCTTC.

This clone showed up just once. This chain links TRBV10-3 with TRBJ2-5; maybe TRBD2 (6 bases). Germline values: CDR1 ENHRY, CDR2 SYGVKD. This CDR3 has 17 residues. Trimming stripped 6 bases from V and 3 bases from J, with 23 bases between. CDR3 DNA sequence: TGTGCCATCAGCCCCGATGCAATACTAGCCTGGGAAGAGACCCAGTACTTC. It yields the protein CAISPDAILAWEETQYF.

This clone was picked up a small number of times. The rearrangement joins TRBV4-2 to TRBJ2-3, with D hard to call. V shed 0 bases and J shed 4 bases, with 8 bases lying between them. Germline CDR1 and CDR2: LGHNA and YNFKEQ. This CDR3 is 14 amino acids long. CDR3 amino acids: CASSQDRVSDTQYF. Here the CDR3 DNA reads TGTGCCAGCAGCCAAGATCGCGTCTCAGATACGCAGTATTTT.

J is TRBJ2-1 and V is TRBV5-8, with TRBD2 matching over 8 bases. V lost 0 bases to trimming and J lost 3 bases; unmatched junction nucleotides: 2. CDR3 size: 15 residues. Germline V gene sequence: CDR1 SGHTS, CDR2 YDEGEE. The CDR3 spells CASSLGLAGYNEQFF. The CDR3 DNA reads TGTGCCAGCAGCTTGGGGCTAGCGGGCTACAATGAGCAGTTCTTC.

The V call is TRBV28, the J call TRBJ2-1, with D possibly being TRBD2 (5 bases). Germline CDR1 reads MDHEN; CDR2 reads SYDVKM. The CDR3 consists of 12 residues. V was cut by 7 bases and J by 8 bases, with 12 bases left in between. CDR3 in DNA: TGTGCCAGCACCACCCTCGGGGATGAGCAGTTCTTC. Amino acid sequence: CASTTLGDEQFF.

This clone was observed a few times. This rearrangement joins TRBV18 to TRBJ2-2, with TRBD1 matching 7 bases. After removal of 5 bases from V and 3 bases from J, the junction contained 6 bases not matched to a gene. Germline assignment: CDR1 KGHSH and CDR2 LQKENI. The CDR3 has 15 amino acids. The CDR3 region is CASSFGQVDTGELFF. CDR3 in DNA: TGTGCCAGCTCATTTGGACAGGTAGACACCGGGGAGCTGTTTTTT.

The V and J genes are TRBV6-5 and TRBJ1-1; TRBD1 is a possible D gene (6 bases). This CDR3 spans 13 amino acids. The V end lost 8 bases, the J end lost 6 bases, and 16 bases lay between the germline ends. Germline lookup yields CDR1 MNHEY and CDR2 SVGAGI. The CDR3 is CASGGRPSSEAFF. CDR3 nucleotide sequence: TGTGCCAGCGGGGGCAGGCCGAGCTCTGAAGCTTTCTTT.

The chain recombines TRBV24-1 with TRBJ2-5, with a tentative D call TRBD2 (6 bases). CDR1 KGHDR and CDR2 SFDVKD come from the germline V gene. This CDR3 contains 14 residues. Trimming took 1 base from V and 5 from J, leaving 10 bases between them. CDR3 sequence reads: CATSDFRDSETQYF. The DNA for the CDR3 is TGTGCCACCAGTGATTTCCGGGACTCCGAGACCCAGTACTTC.

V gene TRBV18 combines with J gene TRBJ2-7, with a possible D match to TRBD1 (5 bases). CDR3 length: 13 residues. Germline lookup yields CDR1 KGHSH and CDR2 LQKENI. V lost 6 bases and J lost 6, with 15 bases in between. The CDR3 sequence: CASSHDVGAEQYV. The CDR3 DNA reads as TGTGCCAGCTCCCACGACGTTGGGGCCGAGCAGTACGTC.

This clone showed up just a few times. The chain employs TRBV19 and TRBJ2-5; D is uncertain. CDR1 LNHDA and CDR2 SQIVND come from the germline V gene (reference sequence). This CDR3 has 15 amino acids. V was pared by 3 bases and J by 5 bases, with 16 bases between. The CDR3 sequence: CASSIDGWGRETQYF. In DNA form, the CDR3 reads TGTGCCAGTAGTATTGATGGGTGGGGTCGGGAGACCCAGTACTTC.

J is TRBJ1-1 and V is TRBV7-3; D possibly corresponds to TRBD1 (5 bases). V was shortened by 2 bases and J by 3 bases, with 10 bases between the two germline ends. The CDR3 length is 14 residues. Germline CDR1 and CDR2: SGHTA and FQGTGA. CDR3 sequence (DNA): TGTGCCAGCAGCTTAGGCGGGGGGGACACTGAAGCTTTCTTT. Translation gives CASSLGGGDTEAFF.

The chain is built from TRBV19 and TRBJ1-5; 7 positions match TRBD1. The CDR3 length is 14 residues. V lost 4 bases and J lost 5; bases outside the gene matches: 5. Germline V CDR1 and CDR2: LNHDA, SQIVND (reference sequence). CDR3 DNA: TGTGCCAGTAGTACGACAGGGCCTCATCAGCCCCAGCATTTT. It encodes CASSTTGPHQPQHF.

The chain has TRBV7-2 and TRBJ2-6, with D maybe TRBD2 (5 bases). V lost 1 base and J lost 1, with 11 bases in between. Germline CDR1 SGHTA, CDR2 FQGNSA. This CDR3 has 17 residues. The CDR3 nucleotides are TGTGCCAGCAGCTTAGACGGAGGTGGTTCTGGGGCCAACGTCCTGACTTTC. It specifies CASSLDGGGSGANVLTF.

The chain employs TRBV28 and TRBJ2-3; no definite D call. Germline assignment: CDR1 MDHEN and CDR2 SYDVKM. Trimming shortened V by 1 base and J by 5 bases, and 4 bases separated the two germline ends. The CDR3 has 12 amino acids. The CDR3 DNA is TGTGCCAGCAGTTTATATGAAGATACGCAGTATTTT. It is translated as CASSLYEDTQYF.

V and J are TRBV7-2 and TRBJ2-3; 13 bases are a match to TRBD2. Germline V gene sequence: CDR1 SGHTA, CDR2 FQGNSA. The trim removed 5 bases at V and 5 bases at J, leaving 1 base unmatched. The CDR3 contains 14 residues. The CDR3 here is CASSGLAGVDTQYF. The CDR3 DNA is TGTGCCAGCAGCGGACTAGCGGGGGTAGATACGCAGTATTTT. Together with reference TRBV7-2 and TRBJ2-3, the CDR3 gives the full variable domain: GAGVSQSPSNKVTEKGKDVELRCDPISGHTALYWYRQSLGQGLEFLIYFQGNSAPDKSGLPSDRFSAERTGGSVSTLTIQRTQQEDSAVYLCASSGLAGVDTQYFGPGTRLTVL.

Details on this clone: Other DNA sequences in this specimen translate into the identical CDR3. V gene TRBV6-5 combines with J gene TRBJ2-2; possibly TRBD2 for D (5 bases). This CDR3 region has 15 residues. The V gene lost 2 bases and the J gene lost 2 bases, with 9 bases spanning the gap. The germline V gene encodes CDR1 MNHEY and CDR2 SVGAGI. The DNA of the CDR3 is TGTGCCAGCAGTTACCGCACGGGAAACACCGGGGAGCTGTTTTTT. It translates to CASSYRTGNTGELFF.

The CDR3 coding sequence is TGCGCCAGCAGCTCCTCCCGGACGGCAAACAATGAGCAGTTCTTC. Its translation: CASSSSRTANNEQFF. The chain links TRBV5-1 to TRBJ2-1, with unresolved D. V was clipped by 3 bases and J by 5 bases, with 15 bases between them. The CDR3 has 15 residues. Per the germline V gene, CDR1 is SGHRS and CDR2 is YFSETQ.

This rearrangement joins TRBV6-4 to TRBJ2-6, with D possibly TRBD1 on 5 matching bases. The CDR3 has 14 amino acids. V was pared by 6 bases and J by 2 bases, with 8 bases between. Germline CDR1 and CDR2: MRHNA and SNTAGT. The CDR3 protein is CASSVRAGANVLTF. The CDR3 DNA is TGTGCCAGCAGCGTCAGGGCTGGGGCCAACGTCCTGACTTTC.

The CDR3 nucleotides read TGTGCCAGCAGCTTTACAGGGGGCGCAGGCAATGAGCAGTTCTTC. It codes for CASSFTGGAGNEQFF. This chain connects TRBV7-3 to TRBJ2-1; 9 bases are shared with TRBD1. The V gene end was trimmed by 3 bases and the J gene end by 6 bases; junction bases not matched to a gene: 6. Germline CDR1 and CDR2: SGHTA and FQGTGA. The CDR3 is 15 residues long.

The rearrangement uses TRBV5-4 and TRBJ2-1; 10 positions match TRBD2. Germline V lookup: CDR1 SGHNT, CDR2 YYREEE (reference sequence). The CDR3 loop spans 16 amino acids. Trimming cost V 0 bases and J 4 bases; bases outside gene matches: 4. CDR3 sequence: CASSLGSGGGYNEQFF. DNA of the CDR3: TGTGCCAGCAGCTTGGGGAGCGGGGGGGGTTACAATGAGCAGTTCTTC.